Included here is one T cell receptor beta chain sequence, with context. Its antigen remains unidentified. The sample is drawn from a study of Ad26.COV2.S vaccination and SARS-CoV-2 variants. Study-wide results and caveats: Non-spike TCR breadth was similar in vaccine and placebo recipients. Considerable breadth of spike-specific CD8+ and CD4+ T cell responses has reportedly been documented following vaccination.

Trimming cost V 7 bases and J 2 bases, with 12 bases left between them. The CDR3 is made up of 14 amino acids. The germline V gene has CDR1 LNHDA and CDR2 SQIVND (reference sequence). Clones were read by immunoSEQ multiplex PCR, and TCRdb kept only the in-frame ones, dropping some. The data show fewer than 800,000 clones, approximately 88% seen once. Specified treatment: roughly 19 received Ad26.COV2.S at low or high dose, single or two shots; about five received placebo; per-sample allocation not given. Sampling occurred on day 63 after the first vaccine or placebo injection. Ad26.COV2.S expressed prefusion-stabilized spike from the original Wuhan strain.

The sample here was peripheral blood, taken in a trial of Ad26.COV2.S vaccine versus placebo. This clonotype originated in a person between 18 and 59 years old who received the Ad26.COV2.S COVID-19 vaccine or a placebo. This chain joins TRBV19 and TRBJ1-3, with D tentatively TRBD1 (5 bases). CDR3 amino acids: CASMLGTAGNTIYF. CDR3 DNA: TGTGCCAGTATGTTGGGGACCGCTGGAAACACCATATATTTT.